The source of this T cell receptor (beta chain) is a study of shared clonotypes between healthy human individuals. About this clone: What it binds is unknown. Compared with germline, one end of the junction differs, possibly owing to a read error.

Study-wide results and caveats: Estimated richness values were generally larger in naive subsets than in memory subsets. Some clonotypes were shared by all four sorted-subset donors, while others were not shared. The non-shared ones had lower generation probabilities than the shared ones. How much donors shared clonotypes was expected to be affected by sequencing depth.

The donors, all of them Caucasian adults, lived in Nashville, Tennessee. Germline V lookup: CDR1 SGHDN, CDR2 FVKESK. This CDR3 contains 13 residues. Method: immunoSEQ multiplex PCR; TCRdb's copy keeps in-frame clones and lacks some. The repertoire holds approximately 980,000 clones, with about 80% as singletons. The TCR sequence derives from a man aged 18 to 30 in good health. This chain joins TRBV14 and TRBJ2-7, with a tentative D call TRBD2 (5 bases). Sequences were obtained from memory CD4+ T cells sorted from blood. Subset noted: CD45RA-negative fraction. The CDR3 bases are TGTGCCAGCAACCAAGTCTCCCGGGGAGAGCAGTACTTC. Translating gives CASNQVSRGEQYF.